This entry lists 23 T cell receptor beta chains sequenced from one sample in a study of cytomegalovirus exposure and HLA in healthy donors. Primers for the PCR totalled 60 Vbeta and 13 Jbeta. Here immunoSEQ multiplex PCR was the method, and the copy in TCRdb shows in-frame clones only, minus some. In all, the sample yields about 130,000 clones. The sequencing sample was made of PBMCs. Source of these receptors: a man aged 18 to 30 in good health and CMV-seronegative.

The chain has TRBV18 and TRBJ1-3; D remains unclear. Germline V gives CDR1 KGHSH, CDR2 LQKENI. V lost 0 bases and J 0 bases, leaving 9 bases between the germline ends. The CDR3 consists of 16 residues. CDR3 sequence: CASSPPSRFSGNTIYF. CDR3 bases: TGTGCCAGCTCACCACCGTCCAGATTCTCTGGAAACACCATATATTTT. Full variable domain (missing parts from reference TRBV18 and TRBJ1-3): NAGVMQNPRHLVRRRGQEARLRCSPMKGHSHVYWYRQLPEEGLKFMVYLQKENIIDESGMPKERFSAEFPKEGPSILRIQQVVRGDSAAYFCASSPPSRFSGNTIYFGEGSWLTVV.

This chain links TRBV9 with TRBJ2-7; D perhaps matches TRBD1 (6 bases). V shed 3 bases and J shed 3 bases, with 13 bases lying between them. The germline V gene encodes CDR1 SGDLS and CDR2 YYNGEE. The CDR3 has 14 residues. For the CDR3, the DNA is TGTGCCAGCAGCGGAACCAGCAGGGGCTACGAGCAGTACTTC. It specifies CASSGTSRGYEQYF.

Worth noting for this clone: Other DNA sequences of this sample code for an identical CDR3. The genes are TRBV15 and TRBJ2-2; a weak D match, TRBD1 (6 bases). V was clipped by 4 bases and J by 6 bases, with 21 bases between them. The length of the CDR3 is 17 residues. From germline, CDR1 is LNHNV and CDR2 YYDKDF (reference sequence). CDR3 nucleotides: TGTGCCACCAGCACTCACCCCAGGGGAAGAGGACCCGGGGAGCTGTTTTTT. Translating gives CATSTHPRGRGPGELFF. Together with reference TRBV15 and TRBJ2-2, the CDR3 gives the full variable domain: DAMVIQNPRYQVTQFGKPVTLSCSQTLNHNVMYWYQQKSSQAPKLLFHYYDKDFNNEADTPDNFQSRRPNTSFCFLDIRSPGLGDTAMYLCATSTHPRGRGPGELFFGEGSRLTVL.

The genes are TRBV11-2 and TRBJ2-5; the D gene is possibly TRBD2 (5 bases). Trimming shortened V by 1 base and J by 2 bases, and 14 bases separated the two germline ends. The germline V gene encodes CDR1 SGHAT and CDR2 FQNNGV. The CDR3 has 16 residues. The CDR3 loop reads CASSLGRGSIQETQYF. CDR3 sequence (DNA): TGTGCCAGCAGCTTAGGCCGCGGGTCAATTCAAGAGACCCAGTACTTC.

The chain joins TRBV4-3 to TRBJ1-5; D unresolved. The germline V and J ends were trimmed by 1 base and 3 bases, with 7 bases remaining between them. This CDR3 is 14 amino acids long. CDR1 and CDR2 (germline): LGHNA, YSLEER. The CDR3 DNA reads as TGCGCCAGCAGCCAAGTACGGTTCAATCAGCCCCAGCATTTT. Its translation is CASSQVRFNQPQHF.

The CDR3 DNA reads as TGTGCCAGCAGGGACGGGCAGGGAGAGACCCAGTACTTC. Protein sequence: CASRDGQGETQYF. J is TRBJ2-5 and V is TRBV9; a possible D gene is TRBD1 (5 bases). The CDR3 loop spans 13 amino acids. Germline CDR1 is SGDLS and CDR2 is YYNGEE. V was trimmed by 5 bases and J by 4 bases, leaving 12 bases between them.

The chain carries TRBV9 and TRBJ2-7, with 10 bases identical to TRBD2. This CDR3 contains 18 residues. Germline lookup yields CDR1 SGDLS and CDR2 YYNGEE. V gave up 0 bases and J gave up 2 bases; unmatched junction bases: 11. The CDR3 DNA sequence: TGTGCCAGCAGCGTAGATAAAGCGGGAGGGTCAACAACCTACGAGCAGTACTTC. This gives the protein CASSVDKAGGSTTYEQYF.

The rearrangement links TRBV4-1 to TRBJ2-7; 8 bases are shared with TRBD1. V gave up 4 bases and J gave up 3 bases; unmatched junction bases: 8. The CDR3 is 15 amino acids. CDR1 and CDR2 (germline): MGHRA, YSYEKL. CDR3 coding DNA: TGCGCCAGCAGCCCCGGGACAGGTACGTTCTACGAGCAGTACTTC. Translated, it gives CASSPGTGTFYEQYF.

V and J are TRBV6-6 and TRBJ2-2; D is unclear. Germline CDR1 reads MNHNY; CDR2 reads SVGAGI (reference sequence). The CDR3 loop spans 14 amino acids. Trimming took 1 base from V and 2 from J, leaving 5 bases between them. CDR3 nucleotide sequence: TGTGCCAGCAGTTACTACAGAAACACCGGGGAGCTGTTTTTT. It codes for CASSYYRNTGELFF.

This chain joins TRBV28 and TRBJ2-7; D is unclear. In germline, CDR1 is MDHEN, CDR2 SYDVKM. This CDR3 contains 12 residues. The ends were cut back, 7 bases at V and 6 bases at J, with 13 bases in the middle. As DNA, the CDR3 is TGTGCCAGCACGCTCGACTCGGCCGAGCAGTACTTC. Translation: CASTLDSAEQYF.

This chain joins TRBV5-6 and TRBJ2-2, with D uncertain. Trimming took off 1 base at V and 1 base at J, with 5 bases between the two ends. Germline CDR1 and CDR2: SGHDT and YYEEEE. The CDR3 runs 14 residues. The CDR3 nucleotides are TGTGCCAGCAGCTTGACTCTGAACACCGGGGAGCTGTTTTTT. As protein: CASSLTLNTGELFF.

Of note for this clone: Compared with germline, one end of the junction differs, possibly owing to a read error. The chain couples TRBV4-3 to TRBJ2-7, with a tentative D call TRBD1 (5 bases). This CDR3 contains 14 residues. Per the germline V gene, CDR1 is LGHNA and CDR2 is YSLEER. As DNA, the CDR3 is TGCGCCGGCAGCCCCGAGAAGGGGTCCTACGAGCAGTACTTC. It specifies CAGSPEKGSYEQYF.

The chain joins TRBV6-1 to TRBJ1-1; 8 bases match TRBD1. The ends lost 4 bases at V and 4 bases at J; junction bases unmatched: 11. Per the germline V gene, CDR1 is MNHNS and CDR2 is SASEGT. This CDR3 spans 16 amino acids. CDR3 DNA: TGTGCCAGCAGTGCAAACTACTGGCAGGGGGCCACTGAAGCTTTCTTT. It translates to CASSANYWQGATEAFF.

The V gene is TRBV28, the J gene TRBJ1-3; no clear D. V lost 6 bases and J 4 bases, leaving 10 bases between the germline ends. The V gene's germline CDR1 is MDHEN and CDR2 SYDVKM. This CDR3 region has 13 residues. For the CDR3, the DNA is TGTGCCAGCAGCGGAACGGGGGGAAACACCATATATTTT. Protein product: CASSGTGGNTIYF.

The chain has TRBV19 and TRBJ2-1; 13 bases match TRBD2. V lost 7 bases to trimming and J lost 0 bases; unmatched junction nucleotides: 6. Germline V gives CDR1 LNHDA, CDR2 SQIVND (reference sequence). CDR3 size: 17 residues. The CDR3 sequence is CASMGTSGIISYNEQFF. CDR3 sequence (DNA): TGTGCCAGTATGGGGACTAGCGGGATTATCTCCTACAATGAGCAGTTCTTC.

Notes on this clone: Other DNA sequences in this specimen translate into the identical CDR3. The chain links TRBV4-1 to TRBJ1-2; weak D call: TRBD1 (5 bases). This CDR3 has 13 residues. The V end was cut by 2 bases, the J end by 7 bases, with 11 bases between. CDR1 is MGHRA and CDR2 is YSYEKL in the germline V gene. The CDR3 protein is CASSQRVGAGYTF. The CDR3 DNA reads TGCGCCAGCAGCCAAAGGGTAGGGGCTGGCTACACCTTC.

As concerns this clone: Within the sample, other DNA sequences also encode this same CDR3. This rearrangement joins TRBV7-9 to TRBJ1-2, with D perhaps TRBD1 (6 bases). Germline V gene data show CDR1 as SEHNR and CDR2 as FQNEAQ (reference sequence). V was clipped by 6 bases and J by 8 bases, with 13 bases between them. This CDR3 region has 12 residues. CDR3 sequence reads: CASRGATMGYTF. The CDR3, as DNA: TGTGCCAGCAGGGGGGCGACCATGGGCTACACCTTC.

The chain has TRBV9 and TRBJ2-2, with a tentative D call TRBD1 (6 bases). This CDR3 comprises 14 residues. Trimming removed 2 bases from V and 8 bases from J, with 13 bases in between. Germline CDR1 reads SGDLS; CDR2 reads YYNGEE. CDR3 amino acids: CASSVGADGGELFF. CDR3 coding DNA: TGTGCCAGCAGCGTGGGGGCAGACGGAGGGGAGCTGTTTTTT.

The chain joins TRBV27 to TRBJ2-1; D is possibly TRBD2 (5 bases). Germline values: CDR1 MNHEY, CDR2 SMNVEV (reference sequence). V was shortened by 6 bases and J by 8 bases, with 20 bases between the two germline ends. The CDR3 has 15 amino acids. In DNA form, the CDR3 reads TGTGCCAGCAGGGGAGACGGCTGGCCTCGGGATGAGCAGTTCTTC. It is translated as CASRGDGWPRDEQFF.

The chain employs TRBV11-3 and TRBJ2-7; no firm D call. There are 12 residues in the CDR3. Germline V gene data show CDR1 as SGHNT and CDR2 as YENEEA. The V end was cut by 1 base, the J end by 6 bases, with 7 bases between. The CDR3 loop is CASSLGYSEQYF. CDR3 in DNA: TGTGCCAGCAGCTTAGGGTACAGCGAGCAGTACTTC.

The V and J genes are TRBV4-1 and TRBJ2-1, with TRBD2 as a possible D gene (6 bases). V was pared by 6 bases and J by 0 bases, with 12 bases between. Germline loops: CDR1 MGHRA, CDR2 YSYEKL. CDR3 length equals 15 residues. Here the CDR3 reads CASRLAVNSYNEQFF. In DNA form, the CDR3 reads TGCGCCAGCAGGTTAGCGGTAAACTCCTACAATGAGCAGTTCTTC.

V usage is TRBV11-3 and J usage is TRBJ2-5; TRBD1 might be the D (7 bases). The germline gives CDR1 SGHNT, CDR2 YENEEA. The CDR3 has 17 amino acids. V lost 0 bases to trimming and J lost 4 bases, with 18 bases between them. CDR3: CASSLDGRGRSGETQYF. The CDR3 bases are TGTGCCAGCAGCTTAGATGGCAGGGGGAGGTCGGGAGAGACCCAGTACTTC.

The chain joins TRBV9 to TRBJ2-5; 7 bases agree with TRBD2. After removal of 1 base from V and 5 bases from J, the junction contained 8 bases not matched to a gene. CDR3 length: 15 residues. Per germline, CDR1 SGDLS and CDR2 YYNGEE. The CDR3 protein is CASSVWEGRDETQYF. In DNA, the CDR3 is TGTGCCAGCAGCGTATGGGAAGGGAGGGATGAGACCCAGTACTTC.